This T cell receptor beta chain was captured in a study of blood T cell repertoires in COVID-19. Participant age was roughly 18 to 90 years, and participants resided in roughly 24 US areas. Clones were read by immunoSEQ multiplex PCR, and TCRdb kept only the in-frame ones, dropping some. The sample records over 150,000 clones, almost 80% being singletons. Trimming removed 2 bases at V and 9 bases at J, with 11 bases between. The CDR3 length is 13 residues. CDR1 is LGHDT, CDR2 YNNKEL, per germline (reference sequence). The source of this sequence is a woman aged 50 to 65 who had recovered from COVID-19. V usage is TRBV3-1 (or the pseudogene TRBV3-2) and J usage is TRBJ2-4; D uncertain. Sequencing input: PBMCs or T cells enriched from blood (not recorded which). CDR3 DNA sequence: TGTGCCAGCAGCCAAACTTATGCGGCCATTCAGTACTTC. Translating gives CASSQTYAAIQYF.